This T cell receptor beta chain was profiled in a study of cytotoxic CD8 clonotypes in ibrutinib-treated CLL. Clones were read by immunoSEQ multiplex PCR, and TCRdb kept only the in-frame ones, dropping some. In the table there are approximately 300,000 clones, around four fifths of which are singletons. Germline loops: CDR1 GTSNPN, CDR2 SVGIG (reference sequence). The CDR3 loop spans 14 amino acids. V lost 3 bases and J 5 bases, leaving 15 bases between the germline ends. This TCR was sampled from a human donor with chronic lymphocytic leukemia. The sample consisted of PBMCs, taken before ibrutinib treatment. The J gene is TRBJ2-3, the V gene TRBV30; possibly TRBD2 for D (5 bases). CDR3 in amino acids: CAWSARLRGDTQYF. The CDR3 nucleotides are TGTGCCTGGAGCGCCCGTCTACGGGGAGATACGCAGTATTTT.